This T cell receptor (beta chain) was obtained from a study of blood T cell dynamics during melanoma immunotherapy. Specified time point: week 3, after first cycle of checkpoint inhibitor. Prior systemic cancer therapy, immunosuppressant use and other active malignancies excluded patients. Profiling relied on immunoSEQ multiplex PCR, and the TCRdb table lists in-frame clones only, not all of them. The sample has around 12,000 clones, around 91% seen once. The receptor was isolated from a human donor with melanoma. This sample comprised effector memory CD8+ T cells from blood, obtained from a patient treated with checkpoint blockade.

In nucleotides, the CDR3 is TGTGCCAGCAGCTTAGAGGCAGGGGACCTCTACGAGCAGTACTTC. It is translated as CASSLEAGDLYEQYF. The chain couples TRBV11-2 to TRBJ2-5; possibly TRBD1 for D (6 bases). TRBJ2-7 explains the end of the DNA better; the J call may be wrong. The CDR3 has 15 amino acids. Germline values: CDR1 SGHAT, CDR2 FQNNGV.